This entry describes one T cell receptor (beta chain). This entry comes from a study of low-dose radiotherapy and immunotherapy resistance in tumors. Both TCRalpha and TCRbeta chains were reverse transcribed with V-gene-specific primers. PCR amplification of the TCRs was performed with Phusion for approximately 20 PCR cycles, and it relied on a constant-region primer together with a V-primer adapter. TCRdb ran MiXCR on the reads and lists one entry per CDR3 protein. This sample has 100,000 or so distinct CDR3 sequences; more than 20% occur once, and the top ten carry 4.1%. The sample's time point: after trial treatment. Treatment denoted: LDRT plus nivolumab, ipilimumab, low-dose cyclophosphamide and aspirin (RACIN trial). The receptor comes from a male donor with prostate cancer. The sequenced sample was PBMCs, obtained after low-dose radiotherapy plus immunotherapy.

CDR3 region: CAISVEGGYEQYF. CDR3 in DNA: TGTGCCATCAGTGTCGAAGGGGGGTACGAGCAGTACTTC. The chain has TRBV10-3 and TRBJ2-7; D is possibly TRBD1 or TRBD2 (6 bases each). The CDR3 totals 13 residues. V lost 4 bases and J 4 bases, leaving 11 bases between the germline ends. CDR1 and CDR2 from the germline V gene are ENHRY and SYGVKD.